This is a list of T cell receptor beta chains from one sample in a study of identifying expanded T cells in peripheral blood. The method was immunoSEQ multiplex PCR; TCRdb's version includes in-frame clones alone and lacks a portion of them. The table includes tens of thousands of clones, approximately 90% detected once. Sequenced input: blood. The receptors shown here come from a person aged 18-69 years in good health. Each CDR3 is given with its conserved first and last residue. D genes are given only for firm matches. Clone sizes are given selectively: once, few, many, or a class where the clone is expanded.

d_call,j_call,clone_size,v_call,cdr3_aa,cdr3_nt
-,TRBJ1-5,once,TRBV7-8,CASSSVDQPQHF,TGTGCCAGCAGCTCGGTCGATCAGCCCCAGCATTTT
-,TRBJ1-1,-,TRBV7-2,CASSLVGAGDTEAFF,TGTGCCAGCAGCTTAGTGGGGGCGGGGGACACTGAAGCTTTCTTT
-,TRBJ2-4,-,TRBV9,CASSVAGANIQYF,TGTGCCAGCAGCGTAGCCGGAGCCAACATTCAGTACTTC
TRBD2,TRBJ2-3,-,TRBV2,CASNPLAGVTDTQYF,TGTGCCAGCAATCCTCTAGCGGGGGTCACAGATACGCAGTATTTT
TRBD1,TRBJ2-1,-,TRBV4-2,CASSRETGVGNEQFF,TGTGCCAGCAGCCGAGAGACAGGGGTCGGGAATGAGCAGTTCTTC
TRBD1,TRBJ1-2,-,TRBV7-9,CASSGGQGAGGYTF,TGTGCCAGCAGCGGTGGACAGGGGGCGGGTGGCTACACCTTC
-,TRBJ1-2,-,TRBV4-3,CASSQDRQVDNGYTF,TGCGCCAGCAGCCAAGATCGCCAGGTTGATAATGGCTACACCTTC
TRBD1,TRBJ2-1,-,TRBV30,CAWNLGQGNDEQFF,TGTGCCTGGAACTTGGGACAGGGTAACGATGAGCAGTTCTTC
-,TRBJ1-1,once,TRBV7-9,CASNLVFGEAFF,TGTGCCAGCAACCTGGTCTTCGGTGAAGCTTTCTTT
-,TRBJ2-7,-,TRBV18,CASSGGQPYEQYF,TGTGCCAGCTCAGGGGGGCAGCCCTACGAGCAGTACTTC
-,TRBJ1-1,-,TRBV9,CASSVAGGGAKNTEAFF,TGTGCCAGCAGCGTAGCTGGAGGAGGGGCTAAGAACACTGAAGCTTTCTTT
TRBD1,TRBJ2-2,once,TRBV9,CASRDRVDSGELFF,TGTGCCAGCAGAGACAGGGTCGATAGCGGGGAGCTGTTTTTT
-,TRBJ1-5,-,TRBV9,CASSPGEGGPPHQPQHF,TGTGCCAGCAGCCCTGGGGAAGGCGGACCACCTCATCAGCCCCAGCATTTT
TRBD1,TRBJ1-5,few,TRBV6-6,CASSSSTGDQPQHF,TGTGCCAGCAGTTCCTCGACAGGGGACCAGCCCCAGCATTTT
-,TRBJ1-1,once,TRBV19,CASYRTEAFF,TGTGCCAGTTATCGAACTGAAGCTTTCTTT
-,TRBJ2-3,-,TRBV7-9,CASRYRGDTQYF,TGTGCCAGCAGATACCGAGGAGATACGCAGTATTTT
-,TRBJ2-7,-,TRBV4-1,CASSQEWEGFPYEQYF,TGCGCCAGCAGCCAAGAGTGGGAAGGGTTCCCCTACGAGCAGTACTTC
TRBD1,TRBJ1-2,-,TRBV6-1,CASSVHTGDGYTF,TGTGCCAGCAGTGTTCATACAGGGGACGGCTACACCTTC
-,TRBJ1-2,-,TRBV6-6,CASSYTAAGYYGYTF,TGTGCCAGCAGTTACACCGCGGCAGGGTACTATGGCTACACCTTC
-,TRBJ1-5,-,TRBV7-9,CASSLNSPGPSNQPQHF,TGTGCCAGCAGCTTGAATAGTCCGGGGCCTAGCAATCAGCCCCAGCATTTT
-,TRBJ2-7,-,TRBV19,CASSLALGVYEQYF,TGTGCCAGTAGTTTAGCCCTGGGTGTCTACGAGCAGTACTTC
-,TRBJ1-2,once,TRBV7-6,CASSLEAGVTYGYTF,TGTGCCAGCAGCTTAGAGGCAGGGGTTACCTATGGCTACACCTTC
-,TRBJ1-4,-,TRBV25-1,CASSELGAATNEKLFF,TGTGCCAGCAGTGAATTAGGGGCGGCAACTAATGAAAAACTGTTTTTT
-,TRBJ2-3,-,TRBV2,CASFEGATDTQYF,TGTGCCAGCTTCGAGGGCGCCACAGATACGCAGTATTTT
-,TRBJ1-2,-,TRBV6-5,CASSYGRTYGYTF,TGTGCCAGCAGTTACGGCAGGACCTATGGCTACACCTTC
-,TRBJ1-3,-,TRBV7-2,CASSLALGPGNTIYF,TGTGCCAGCAGCTTAGCGCTGGGGCCTGGAAACACCATATATTTT
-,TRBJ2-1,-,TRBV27,CASSPAGGSSYNEQFF,TGTGCCAGCAGCCCCGCCGGGGGCAGCTCCTACAATGAGCAGTTCTTC
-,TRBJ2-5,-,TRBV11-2,CASSRRRYKETQYF,TGTGCCAGCAGCCGGCGGCGATATAAAGAGACCCAGTACTTC
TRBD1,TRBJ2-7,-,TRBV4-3,CASSQGIRDRSSYEQYF,TGCGCCAGCAGCCAGGGAATTCGGGACAGAAGCTCCTACGAGCAGTACTTC
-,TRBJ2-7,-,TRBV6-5,CASSYGQGSYEQYF,TGTGCCAGCAGTTACGGGCAGGGCTCCTACGAGCAGTACTTC
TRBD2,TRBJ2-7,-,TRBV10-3,CAISEGLAGGYEQYF,TGTGCCATCAGTGAGGGGCTAGCGGGGGGGTACGAGCAGTACTTC
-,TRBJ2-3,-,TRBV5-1,CASSPNTDTQYF,TGCGCCAGCAGCCCGAATACAGATACGCAGTATTTT
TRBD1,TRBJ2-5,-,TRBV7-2,CASSLLDWDRQGETQYF,TGTGCCAGCAGCTTACTTGACTGGGACAGGCAGGGCGAGACCCAGTACTTC
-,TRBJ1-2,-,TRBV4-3,CASSQDMGRTYAVYTF,TGCGCCAGCAGCCAAGATATGGGGAGAACCTATGCTGTCTACACCTTC
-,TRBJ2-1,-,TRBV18,CASSEDLRQFF,TGTGCCAGCTCAGAGGACTTGAGGCAGTTCTTC
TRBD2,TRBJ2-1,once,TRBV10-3,CAISEGRDYNEQFF,TGTGCCATCAGTGAAGGGAGGGATTACAATGAGCAGTTCTTC